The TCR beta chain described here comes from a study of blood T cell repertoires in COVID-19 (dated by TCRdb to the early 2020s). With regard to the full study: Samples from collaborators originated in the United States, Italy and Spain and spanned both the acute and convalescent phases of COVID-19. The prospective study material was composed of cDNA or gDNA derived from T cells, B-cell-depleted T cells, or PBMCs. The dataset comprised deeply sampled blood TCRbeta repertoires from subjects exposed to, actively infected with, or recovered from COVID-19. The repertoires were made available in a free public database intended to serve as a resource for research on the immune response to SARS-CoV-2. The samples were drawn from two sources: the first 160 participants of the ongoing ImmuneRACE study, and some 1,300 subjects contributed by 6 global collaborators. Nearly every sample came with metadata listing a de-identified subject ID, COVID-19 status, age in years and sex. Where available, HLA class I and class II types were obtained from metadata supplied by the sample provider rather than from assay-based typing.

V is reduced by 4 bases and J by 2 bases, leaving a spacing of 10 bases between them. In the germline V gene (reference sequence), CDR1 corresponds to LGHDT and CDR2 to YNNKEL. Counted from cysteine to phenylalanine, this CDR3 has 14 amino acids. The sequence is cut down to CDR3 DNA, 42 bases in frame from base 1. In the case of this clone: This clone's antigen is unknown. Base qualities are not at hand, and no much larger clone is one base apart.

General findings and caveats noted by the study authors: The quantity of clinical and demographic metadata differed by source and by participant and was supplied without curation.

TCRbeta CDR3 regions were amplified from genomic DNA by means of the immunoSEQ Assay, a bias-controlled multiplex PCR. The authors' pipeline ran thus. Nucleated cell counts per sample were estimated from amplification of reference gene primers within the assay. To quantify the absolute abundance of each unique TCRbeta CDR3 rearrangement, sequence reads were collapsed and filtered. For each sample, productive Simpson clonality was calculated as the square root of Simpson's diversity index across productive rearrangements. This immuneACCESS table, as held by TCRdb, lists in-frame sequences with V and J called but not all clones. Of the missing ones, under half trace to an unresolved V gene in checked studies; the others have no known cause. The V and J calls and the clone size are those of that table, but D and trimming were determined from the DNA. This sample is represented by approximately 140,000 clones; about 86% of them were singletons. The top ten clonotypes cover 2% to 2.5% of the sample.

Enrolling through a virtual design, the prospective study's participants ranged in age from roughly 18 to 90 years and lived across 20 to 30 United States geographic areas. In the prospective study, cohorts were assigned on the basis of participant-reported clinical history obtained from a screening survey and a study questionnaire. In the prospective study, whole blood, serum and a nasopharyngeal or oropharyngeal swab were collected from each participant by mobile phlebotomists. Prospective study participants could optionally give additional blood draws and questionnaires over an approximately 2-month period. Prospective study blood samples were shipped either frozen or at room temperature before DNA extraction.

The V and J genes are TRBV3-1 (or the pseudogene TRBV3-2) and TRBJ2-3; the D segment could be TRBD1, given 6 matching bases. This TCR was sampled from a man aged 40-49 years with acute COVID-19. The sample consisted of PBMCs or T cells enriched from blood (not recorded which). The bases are TGTGCCAGCAGCCCACGACAGGACACAGATACGCAGTATTTT. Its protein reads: CASSPRQDTDTQYF.